Shown below are 28 T cell receptor beta chains from a single sample sequenced in a study of T cells in Graves' hyperthyroidism and ophthalmopathy. TCR beta CDR3 regions were amplified from RNA. The HTBI primer set drove a first-round RT-PCR of the TCR CDR3. TCRdb ran MiXCR on the multiplex PCR reads and lists one entry per CDR3 protein. The sample gives 250,000 to 300,000 distinct CDR3 sequences, more than 12% of which show up once; about an eighth is in the top ten. Sequencing was done on a sample of blood. The receptors come from a woman aged 40-49 years with Graves' hyperthyroidism that later progressed to Graves' ophthalmopathy.

In its sample, this clonotype was seen many times. The chain recombines TRBV15 with TRBJ1-5; the match to TRBD1 covers 9 bases. The CDR3 consists of 16 residues. Germline V CDR1 and CDR2: LNHNV, YYDKDF (reference sequence). The V and J ends lost 3 bases and 7 bases, in that order; junction bases with no gene match: 10. The CDR3 spells CATSSSIQGAWQPQHF. As DNA, the CDR3 is TGTGCCACCAGCAGCTCCATACAGGGGGCTTGGCAGCCCCAGCATTTT.

This clonotype was seen repeatedly, ten times or more. The V and J genes are TRBV6-5 and TRBJ2-1, with a weak D call TRBD2 (6 bases). The germline V gene encodes CDR1 MNHEY and CDR2 SVGAGI. The CDR3 totals 16 residues. The V end was cut by 4 bases, the J end by 5 bases, with 18 bases between. The CDR3 sequence is CASSSLRDWANNEQFF. The CDR3 DNA reads as TGTGCCAGCAGTTCGTTACGGGACTGGGCAAACAATGAGCAGTTCTTC.

The CDR3 DNA reads as TGTGCCAGCAGTTTATTCGGGCAGATAGCTAACTATGGCTACACCTTC. This sequence encodes CASSLFGQIANYGYTF. The rearrangement joins TRBV28 to TRBJ1-2; D remains ambiguous. Between the trimmed V and J ends, which lost 1 base and 0 bases, there was a span of 12 bases. The germline gives CDR1 MDHEN, CDR2 SYDVKM. The CDR3 runs to 16 residues.

In its sample, this clonotype was seen many times. The V gene is TRBV19, the J gene TRBJ1-2; no definite D call. Germline values: CDR1 LNHDA, CDR2 SQIVND (reference sequence). This CDR3 is built from 16 residues. V lost 5 bases to trimming and J lost 2 bases, with 18 bases between them. The CDR3 nucleotides read TGTGCCAGTAGTCCCCCTGACGGCCTCTACAACTATGGCTACACCTTC. It specifies CASSPPDGLYNYGYTF.

This clonotype was picked up a small number of times. V gene TRBV18 combines with J gene TRBJ2-7; a weak D match, TRBD2 (5 bases). V lost 1 base and J 3 bases, leaving 22 bases between the germline ends. Germline V gene sequence: CDR1 KGHSH, CDR2 LQKENI. The CDR3 is made up of 18 amino acids. CDR3 DNA sequence: TGTGCCAGCTCACCACTATTCGAGGGAACGAAAGAAAGCTACGAGCAGTACTTC. Its protein is CASSPLFEGTKESYEQYF.

The V call is TRBV4-1, the J call TRBJ1-4, with D maybe TRBD1 (5 bases). This CDR3 comprises 15 residues. Germline V CDR1 and CDR2: MGHRA, YSYEKL. V was clipped by 1 base and J by 7 bases, with 13 bases between them. The CDR3 is CASSQGGRGGEKLFF. DNA for the CDR3: TGCGCCAGCAGCCAAGGGGGACGGGGTGGTGAAAAACTGTTTTTT.

In its sample, this clonotype was seen many times. J is TRBJ2-3 and V is TRBV6-1; D is undetermined. Trimming removed 5 bases from V and 0 bases from J, with 12 bases in between. The CDR3 has 15 amino acids. The germline CDR1 and CDR2 sequences are MNHNS and SASEGT. DNA of the CDR3: TGTGCCAGCAGTTATCAAGGGATAAGCACAGATACGCAGTATTTT. The encoded protein is CASSYQGISTDTQYF.

This clonotype was picked up many times. The chain combines TRBV3-1 with TRBJ2-2; D gene ambiguous. V was pared by 2 bases and J by 2 bases, with 6 bases between. The CDR3 has 14 amino acids. Germline assignment: CDR1 LGHDT and CDR2 YNNKEL (reference sequence). The DNA for the CDR3 is TGTGCCAGCAGCCAACCAGCCAACACCGGGGAGCTGTTTTTT. This codes for CASSQPANTGELFF.

In this sample, this clonotype turned up many times. The V and J genes are TRBV10-2 and TRBJ2-7; TRBD2 matches at 11 bases. V lost 6 bases to trimming and J lost 5 bases; unmatched junction nucleotides: 6. The CDR3 extends over 14 amino acids. Per the germline V gene, CDR1 is WSHSY and CDR2 is SAAADI. The CDR3 loop reads CASRTSGIFHEQYF. Written as DNA, the CDR3 is TGCGCCAGCAGGACTAGCGGGATCTTCCACGAGCAGTACTTC.

This clonotype was found a few times. This rearrangement joins TRBV5-1 to TRBJ2-1; TRBD1 matches 7 bases. The CDR3 is 14 amino acids. The germline V gene has CDR1 SGHRS and CDR2 YFSETQ. Losses at the gene ends were 3 bases for V and 4 bases for J; bases not matched to a gene: 4. The CDR3 DNA reads TGCGCCAGCAGCTGGGACAGTTTGTACAATGAGCAGTTCTTC. Amino acids: CASSWDSLYNEQFF.

For this clonotype: A read error may explain this, as a much larger clone is one base away. V is TRBV2 and J is TRBJ2-5, with TRBD1 as a possible D gene (5 bases). Trimming removed 5 bases at V and 4 bases at J, with 11 bases between. CDR1 is SNHLY and CDR2 is FYNNEI in the germline V gene. The CDR3 loop spans 13 amino acids. CDR3 DNA sequence: TGTGCCAGCAGTAAAGGGGCCGGAGAGACCCAGTACTTC. Protein: CASSKGAGETQYF. The full variable domain, its missing parts supplied by reference TRBV2 and TRBJ2-5, is EPEVTQTPSHQVTQMGQEVILRCVPISNHLYFYWYRQILGQKVEFLVSFYNNEISEKSEIFDDQFSVERPDGSNFTLKIRSTKLEDSAMYFCASSKGAGETQYFGPGTRLLVL.

This rearrangement joins TRBV19 to TRBJ1-2, with TRBD1 matching over 11 bases. V shed 3 bases, J shed 6 bases, and the junction held 6 bases outside the gene matches. The CDR3 has 15 amino acids. CDR1 is LNHDA and CDR2 is SQIVND in the germline V gene (reference sequence). In nucleotides, the CDR3 is TGTGCCAGTAGTATCCCCGGGACAGGGGGACATGGCTACACCTTC. Translation: CASSIPGTGGHGYTF.

The table lists this clonotype with many counts. This rearrangement joins TRBV6-1 to TRBJ1-2, with TRBD1 as a possible D gene (5 bases). The germline gives CDR1 MNHNS, CDR2 SASEGT. The CDR3 sequence is 13 residues long. With 5 bases removed from V and 5 bases from J, the gap between germline ends came to 12 bases. CDR3 sequence reads: CASSRDGDYGYTF. The CDR3 nucleotides read TGTGCCAGCAGTCGGGACGGGGATTATGGCTACACCTTC.

At least ten counts were recorded for this clonotype. The chain couples TRBV2 to TRBJ2-5; TRBD1 aligns across 12 bases. Germline V gives CDR1 SNHLY, CDR2 FYNNEI. The V segment lost 7 bases and the J segment 5 bases; nucleotides outside the gene matches: 8. This CDR3 region has 15 residues. CDR3 residues: CASILGTGGFETQYF. CDR3 nucleotides: TGTGCCAGCATACTCGGGACAGGGGGCTTCGAGACCCAGTACTTC.

This clonotype was seen ten or more times. This chain links TRBV28 with TRBJ1-2; 7 nucleotides align to TRBD1. CDR1 and CDR2 (germline): MDHEN, SYDVKM. This CDR3 comprises 19 residues. V lost 1 base to trimming and J lost 3 bases; unmatched junction nucleotides: 17. CDR3 sequence reads: CASSLSPTGALGTYYGYTF. The CDR3 DNA follows: TGTGCCAGCAGTTTATCCCCCACAGGGGCCCTAGGCACTTACTATGGCTACACCTTC.

This clonotype was recorded many times. This chain connects TRBV2 to TRBJ1-5, with 8 bases lining up with TRBD1. With 6 bases clipped from V and 2 bases from J, the junction kept 6 bases outside the gene matches. Germline V gives CDR1 SNHLY, CDR2 FYNNEI. This CDR3 contains 15 residues. CDR3: CASRTQGAGNQPQHF. The CDR3 DNA is TGTGCCAGCAGGACTCAGGGGGCCGGCAATCAGCCCCAGCATTTT.

Only a few counts were recorded for this clonotype. V usage is TRBV18 and J usage is TRBJ2-1; D may be TRBD2 (6 bases). V lost 0 bases and J 5 bases, leaving 17 bases between the germline ends. Per the germline V gene, CDR1 is KGHSH and CDR2 is LQKENI. This CDR3 has 17 amino acids. CDR3 loop: CASSPPWGLKTDNEQFF. In nucleotides, the CDR3 is TGTGCCAGCTCACCACCGTGGGGACTGAAAACCGACAATGAGCAGTTCTTC.

This clonotype has ten or more counts. The chain has TRBV7-9 and TRBJ2-1; D unresolved. V was cut by 1 base and J by 0 bases, with 4 bases left in between. Germline V gene sequence: CDR1 SEHNR, CDR2 FQNEAQ (reference sequence). The CDR3 covers 14 residues. CDR3 sequence (DNA): TGTGCCAGCAGCTTAGGATTCTCCTACAATGAGCAGTTCTTC. It specifies CASSLGFSYNEQFF.

There are many counts of this clonotype. The rearrangement joins TRBV2 to TRBJ2-1; 9 bases are shared with TRBD2. Looked up from germline, CDR1 is SNHLY and CDR2 is FYNNEI. V lost 6 bases to trimming and J lost 0 bases; unmatched junction nucleotides: 6. CDR3 length: 16 amino acids. The CDR3 region has the DNA TGTGCCAGCAGGGAACTTAGCGGGAGCTCCTACAATGAGCAGTTCTTC. Its translation is CASRELSGSSYNEQFF.

This rearrangement joins TRBV11-2 to TRBJ2-2; D could derive from TRBD1 or TRBD2 (5 bases each). CDR1 and CDR2 from the germline V gene are SGHAT and FQNNGV. CDR3 length: 14 amino acids. The V and J ends lost 6 bases and 0 bases respectively, with 8 bases between them. Here the CDR3 reads CASRWDANTGELFF. The CDR3 nucleotides are TGTGCCAGCAGGTGGGACGCGAACACCGGGGAGCTGTTTTTT.

This clonotype was detected ten times or more. The chain carries TRBV6-1 and TRBJ2-1, with 12 nucleotides matching TRBD2. CDR1 and CDR2 from the germline V gene are MNHNS and SASEGT. This CDR3 comprises 14 residues. Losses at the gene ends were 6 bases for V and 10 bases for J; bases not matched to a gene: 7. The CDR3 loop is CASRASGRALEQFF. CDR3 coding DNA: TGTGCCAGCAGGGCTAGCGGGAGGGCCCTGGAGCAGTTCTTC.

This clonotype was seen many times. This chain links TRBV25-1 with TRBJ1-2; the match to TRBD1 covers 8 bases. The V and J ends lost 9 bases and 8 bases, in that order; junction bases with no gene match: 8. The CDR3 covers 12 residues. Germline loops: CDR1 MGHDK, CDR2 SYGVNS. The CDR3 reads CARITGGDGYTF. The CDR3 DNA sequence: TGTGCCAGGATTACAGGGGGTGACGGCTACACCTTC.

This clonotype has at least ten counts. The V and J genes are TRBV2 and TRBJ1-4; the D gene is possibly TRBD1 (5 bases). The CDR3 consists of 14 residues. Trimming stripped 6 bases from V and 11 bases from J, with 19 bases between. Germline-derived CDR1 and CDR2 are SNHLY and FYNNEI. CDR3 DNA: TGTGCCAGCAGCCTGGGGACTTCCAAGGGGAAACTGTTTTTT. Its translation: CASSLGTSKGKLFF.

This clonotype has a count of ten or more. The chain recombines TRBV20-1 with TRBJ1-5, with 10 nucleotides matching TRBD1. CDR1 is DFQATT and CDR2 is SNEGSKA in the germline V gene (reference sequence). Unmatched junction bases numbered 7, after V lost 5 bases and J lost 6 bases. There are 14 residues in the CDR3. Here the CDR3 DNA reads TGCAGTGCTCTTCGGGACAGGGGAAGTCAGCCCCAGCATTTT. Translation: CSALRDRGSQPQHF.

A word on this clonotype: At one end the junction does not follow the germline gene, possibly because of a read error. The gene calls are TRBV20-1 and TRBJ2-1; 7 positions match TRBD2. The CDR3 is 15 residues long. Germline V gene lookup returns CDR1 DFQATT and CDR2 SNEGSKA (reference sequence). The CDR3 coding sequence is TGCAGTGCAAAACGGGGCGGGAGCTCCTACAATGAGCGGTTCTTC. Translating gives CSAKRGGSSYNERFF.

The genes are TRBV25-1 and TRBJ2-2, with TRBD1 as a possible D gene (6 bases). The CDR3 contains 15 residues. Germline CDR1 is MGHDK and CDR2 is SYGVNS. Trimming stripped 4 bases from V and 1 base from J, with 10 bases between. Here the CDR3 reads CASSGFRGNTGELFF. CDR3 bases: TGTGCCAGCAGTGGGTTCAGGGGGAACACCGGGGAGCTGTTTTTT.

At least ten counts were recorded for this clonotype. The chain has TRBV12-3 or TRBV12-4 and TRBJ2-1, with D unresolved. V gave up 5 bases and J gave up 7 bases, with 12 bases separating them. This CDR3 has 13 amino acids. The CDR3 sequence: CASSVIENNEQFF. The DNA for the CDR3 is TGTGCCAGCAGTGTCATAGAGAATAATGAGCAGTTCTTC.

This clonotype has a count of ten or more. The rearrangement uses TRBV12-3 or TRBV12-4 and TRBJ1-2, with 10 bases aligning to TRBD1. This CDR3 has 16 residues. Trimming removed 8 bases from V and 5 bases from J; junction bases left unmatched: 14. The CDR3 DNA sequence: TGTGCCAGCGGGGCATCTCGGGACAGGGGTAGTTATGGCTACACCTTC. The encoded protein is CASGASRDRGSYGYTF.